The 19 T cell receptor delta chains reported below all come from one sample, sequenced in a study of gamma delta lymphoproliferative disorders and STAT genes (dated 2018 in TCRdb). The library was obtained by multiplex PCR. The sample was run on an Illumina MiSeq. TCRdb reprocessed the public data with the CATT caller; entries with the same nucleotide sequence were combined afterwards. Present in this sample are several hundred delta-chain clones, under 3% of which were seen just once. Approximately 74% of the sample lies in the top ten. For both patients and controls, peripheral blood mononuclear cells were isolated, and the genomic DNA from these cells was used for TCR sequencing. Sequencing was performed on blood. These receptors originate from a human donor in good health.

To note about this clone: The protein in TCRdb stems from a much larger clone and differs at residue 12 from this DNA's translation, likely a read error; here the protein is translated from the DNA. The CDR3 sequence: CACDLTGGSTSRDTRQMFF. The CDR3 DNA sequence: TGTGCCTGTGATCTGACTGGGGGATCCACCTCCCGGGACACCCGACAGATGTTTTTC. The rearrangement joins TRDV2 to TRDJ3, with 10 bases matching TRDD3. This CDR3 spans 19 amino acids. From germline, CDR1 is GEAIGNYY and CDR2 EKD.

Worth noting for this clone: TCRdb assigns this DNA the protein of a much larger clone, which departs from its translation at residue 4; this likely reflects a read error, and the protein shown comes from translating the DNA. J is TRDJ1 and V is TRDV2; 9 bases match TRDD2. The CDR3 totals 18 residues. Germline loops: CDR1 GEAIGNYY, CDR2 EKD. V shed 6 bases and J 0 bases; nucleotides not matched to a gene: 16. CDR3 nucleotide sequence: TGTGCCTGTATTCTAGTCTCCTTCCTACCCACCGACACCGATAAACTCATCTTT. It translates to CACILVSFLPTDTDKLIF.

Only a few counts were recorded for this clone. The chain is built from TRDV2 and TRDJ1; TRDD3 matches at 12 bases. The CDR3 contains 19 residues. Germline CDR1 is GEAIGNYY and CDR2 is EKD. V lost 0 bases and J lost 2; bases outside the gene matches: 12. The CDR3 spells CACDTVGLGDTPSTDKLIF. The CDR3 DNA reads as TGTGCCTGTGACACCGTCGGTCTGGGGGATACGCCGTCAACCGATAAACTCATCTTT.

Relative to its sample, this clone is medium-sized. It differs at one base from a far larger clone, so likely a read error. The rearrangement uses TRDV1 and TRDJ1; 8 bases line up with TRDD3. The trim removed 1 base at V and 0 bases at J, leaving 28 bases unmatched. Germline CDR1 TSWWSYY, CDR2 QGS. The CDR3 contains 24 residues. CDR3 protein: CALGEPKRFLTHLGDQAHTDKLIF. The CDR3 bases are TGTGCTCTTGGGGAACCGAAGCGGTTCCTGACCCATCTGGGGGACCAGGCGCACACCGATAAACTCATCTTT.

Points on this clone: TCRdb shows a much larger clone's protein in place of this DNA's translation, and the two differ at residue 4, likely through a read error; the protein shown is translated from the DNA. The V gene is TRDV2, the J gene TRDJ1, with 9 bases aligning to TRDD3. Germline CDR1 is GEAIGNYY and CDR2 is EKD. This CDR3 comprises 19 residues. Here the CDR3 DNA reads TGTGCCTGTAACACCGCAGGAGGGAGACTGGGGGACCAGACCGATAAACTCATCTTT. The encoded protein is CACNTAGGRLGDQTDKLIF.

This clone has a handful of counts. It differs at one base from a far larger clone, so likely a read error. Other DNA sequences in the sample encode the same CDR3. The chain joins TRDV1 to TRDJ1; 8 positions agree with TRDD3. This CDR3 contains 24 residues. The germline CDR1 and CDR2 sequences are TSWWSYY and QGS. V shed 1 base and J 0 bases; nucleotides not matched to a gene: 28. CDR3 bases: TGTGCTCTTGGGGAACCGAAGCGGTTCCTAACCCATCTGGGGGACCAGGCGTACACCGATAAACTCATCTTT. This gives the protein CALGEPKRFLTHLGDQAYTDKLIF.

This clone was seen a handful of times. This sequence is one base from a far larger clone and is likely a read error. This specimen includes other DNA sequences encoding the same CDR3. The gene calls are TRDV2 and TRDJ3; the match to TRDD3 covers 9 bases. Germline values: CDR1 GEAIGNYY, CDR2 EKD. The CDR3 is made up of 21 amino acids. CDR3 sequence (DNA): TGTGCCTGTGACTCTTCGGATACTGGGGGAACGAGCTCCTGGGACACCCGACAGATGTTCTTC. This codes for CACDSSDTGGTSSWDTRQMFF.

This clone was counted only a few times. TCRdb pairs this DNA with a much larger clone's protein that differs at residue 7, likely a read error; the protein shown was translated from the DNA. The chain employs TRDV2 and TRDJ2; D is unresolved. Germline loops: CDR1 GEAIGNYY, CDR2 EKD. V was clipped by 3 bases and J by 2 bases, with 12 bases between them. The CDR3 is made up of 15 amino acids. CDR3 region: CACDAVGSLTAQLFF. The CDR3 region has the DNA TGTGCCTGTGACGCCGTTGGATCCTTGACAGCACAACTCTTCTTT.

This clone has just a few counts. TCRdb's listed protein matches a much larger clone and diverges from this DNA's translation at residue 6, likely through a read error; the protein shown comes from the DNA. The J gene is TRDJ3, the V gene TRDV2, with 9 bases fitting TRDD3. With 4 bases clipped from V and 1 base from J, the junction kept 16 bases outside the gene matches. CDR3 length: 21 amino acids. Germline assignment: CDR1 GEAIGNYY and CDR2 EKD. The CDR3 here is CACDTARSGGSSSWDTRQMFF. CDR3 coding DNA: TGTGCCTGTGATACCGCTCGGTCTGGGGGATCCTCGTCCTGGGACACCCGACAGATGTTTTTC.

This clone was seen a handful of times. The protein TCRdb lists belongs to a much larger clone and differs from this DNA's translation at residue 16, which points to a read error; the protein shown is made from the DNA. The rearrangement links TRDV1 to TRDJ1; 10 nucleotides line up with TRDD3. CDR1 and CDR2 from the germline V gene are TSWWSYY and QGS. V was pared by 3 bases and J by 3 bases, with 22 bases of the junction left unmatched. The CDR3 has 21 amino acids. CDR3 coding DNA: TGTGCTCTTGGGGATCCCCCTCTGGCATGGGGGATACTCAGGTACGCCGATAAACTCATCTTT. As protein: CALGDPPLAWGILRYADKLIF.

Details on this clone: The protein that TCRdb holds for this DNA derives from a much larger clone and differs from the translated DNA at residue 7, which likely indicates a read error; the protein shown here is translated from the DNA. V gene TRDV2 combines with J gene TRDJ1; 9 bases fit TRDD3. Germline V lookup: CDR1 GEAIGNYY, CDR2 EKD. The CDR3 loop spans 19 amino acids. With V trimmed by 0 bases and J by 2 bases, 15 bases remained unmatched. The CDR3 loop is CACDTAEGRLGDQTDKLIF. In nucleotides, the CDR3 is TGTGCCTGTGACACCGCAGAAGGGAGACTGGGGGACCAGACCGATAAACTCATCTTT.

This clone came up a few times. The protein given by TCRdb reflects a much larger clone and differs at residue 3 from this DNA's translation, likely from a read error; the protein shown is the DNA's translation. The chain recombines TRDV2 with TRDJ3, with TRDD3 matching over 9 bases. This CDR3 is 21 amino acids long. Germline lookup yields CDR1 GEAIGNYY and CDR2 EKD. The CDR3 region has the DNA TGTGCCCGTGACTCTTCGGATACTGGGGGAACGAGCTCCTGGGACACCCGACAGATGTTTTTC. Encoded protein: CARDSSDTGGTSSWDTRQMFF.

This clone has a handful of counts. The chain employs TRDV1 and TRDJ1; TRDD3 matches at 10 bases. The J segment lost 0 bases and the V segment lost 6 bases, leaving 25 bases of the junction unmatched. This CDR3 is 22 amino acids long. CDR1 and CDR2 (germline): TSWWSYY, QGS. The CDR3 here is CALGFKGFLRRTGGSHTDKLIF. The CDR3 coding sequence is TGTGCTCTTGGTTTCAAGGGGTTCCTACGTCGGACTGGGGGATCCCACACCGATAAACTCATCTTT.

On this clone itself: The protein recorded in TCRdb matches a much larger clone and deviates from this DNA's translation at residue 21, suggesting a read error; the protein here is obtained by translating the DNA. The rearrangement uses TRDV1 and TRDJ1; 8 positions agree with TRDD3. This CDR3 contains 24 residues. Germline V gives CDR1 TSWWSYY, CDR2 QGS. The CDR3 nucleotides are TGTGCTCTTGGGGAACCGAAGCGGTTCCTGACCCATCTGGGGGACCAGGCGTACACCGATAGACTCATCTTT. It encodes CALGEPKRFLTHLGDQAYTDRLIF.

Remarks on this clone: This DNA's translation differs at residue 3 from TCRdb's protein, which comes from a much larger clone; a read error is likely, and the protein shown is translated from the DNA. The CDR3 sequence is CAYDAVESLTAQLFF. CDR3 coding DNA: TGTGCCTATGACGCCGTTGAATCCTTGACAGCACAACTCTTCTTT. The genes are TRDV2 and TRDJ2, with D unresolved. This CDR3 is built from 15 residues. Germline CDR1 GEAIGNYY, CDR2 EKD.

In its sample, this clone was seen a few times. This is likely an artifact of a read error, given a far larger clone one base away. Other DNA sequences in the sample encode the same CDR3. This chain connects TRDV1 to TRDJ1; 8 positions agree with TRDD3. Looked up from germline, CDR1 is TSWWSYY and CDR2 is QGS. This CDR3 has 24 residues. The CDR3 DNA sequence: TGTGCTCTTGGGGAACCGAAGCGGTTCCTGACCCATCTGGGGGACCAGGCGTACACCGACAAACTCATCTTT. Translated: CALGEPKRFLTHLGDQAYTDKLIF.

Concerning this clone: This likely stems from a read error, as it lies one base from a far larger clone. The same CDR3 also results from other DNA sequences found in this sample. J is TRDJ3 and V is TRDV2, with a possible D match to TRDD3 (6 bases). Germline CDR1 reads GEAIGNYY; CDR2 reads EKD. The CDR3 sequence is 20 residues long. Here the CDR3 DNA reads TGTGCCTGCGACACCTCCGGGGGACACCCTCTCTCCTGGGACACCCGACAGATGTTTTTC. Protein sequence: CACDTSGGHPLSWDTRQMFF.

This clone was seen a handful of times. The protein that TCRdb holds for this DNA derives from a much larger clone and differs from the translated DNA at residue 7, which likely indicates a read error; the protein shown here is translated from the DNA. The chain recombines TRDV2 with TRDJ3, with 9 bases that match TRDD3. The CDR3 sequence is 21 residues long. Germline trimming cut 3 bases from V and 0 bases from J; bases unmatched to any gene: 14. Germline CDR1 and CDR2: GEAIGNYY and EKD. The chain's CDR3 is CACDSSGTGGTSSWDTRQMFF. The DNA for the CDR3 is TGTGCCTGTGACTCTTCGGGTACTGGGGGAACGAGCTCCTGGGACACCCGACAGATGTTTTTC.

For this clone: TCRdb pairs this DNA with a much larger clone's protein that differs at residue 19, likely a read error; the protein shown was translated from the DNA. At the DNA level, this CDR3 is encoded by other sequences in the same sample as well. The gene calls are TRDV1 and TRDJ1; 8 nucleotides align to TRDD3. Per germline, CDR1 TSWWSYY and CDR2 QGS. The CDR3 extends over 24 amino acids. Unmatched junction bases numbered 32, after V lost 1 base and J lost 4 bases. The CDR3 DNA sequence: TGTGCTCTTGGGGAACCGAAGCGGTTCCTGACCCATCTGGGGGACCAGGCGTACATCGATAAACTCATCTTT. This encodes CALGEPKRFLTHLGDQAYIDKLIF.